A selection of T cell receptor beta chains follows, all from one sample in a study of cytomegalovirus exposure and HLA in healthy donors. The table came from immunoSEQ multiplex PCR; TCRdb's copy has only in-frame clones and leaves some out. The data contain approximately 140,000 clones, about 60% of them singletons. The sequenced material came from PBMCs. All receptors derive from an older woman in good health and CMV-seropositive. Both conserved end residues are part of each CDR3. The order of the fields is clone size, D gene, J gene, V gene, CDR3 protein, CDR3 DNA. A D gene is named only where the DNA matches it firmly. Only part of the rows carry a size: once, few, many, or a class if the clone is expanded.

size: NA; D: TRBD1; J: TRBJ1-6; V: TRBV15; CDR3: CATSLQGAGHSPLHF; DNA: TGTGCCACCAGCCTCCAGGGGGCCGGTCATTCACCCCTCCACTTT
size: NA; D: TRBD1; J: TRBJ2-7; V: TRBV11-3; CDR3: CASSLRDSRNYEQYF; DNA: TGTGCCAGCAGCTTGAGGGACAGCCGAAACTACGAGCAGTACTTC
size: NA; D: NA; J: TRBJ1-2; V: TRBV20-1; CDR3: CSARGGRDNTF; DNA: TGCAGTGCTAGAGGGGGGAGGGACAACACCTTC
size: NA; D: TRBD2; J: TRBJ2-2; V: TRBV7-9; CDR3: CASEGLAGAAGELFF; DNA: TGTGCCAGCGAAGGACTAGCGGGAGCGGCCGGGGAGCTGTTTTTT
size: NA; D: NA; J: TRBJ1-1; V: TRBV7-2; CDR3: CASSFLASGTEAFF; DNA: TGTGCCAGCAGCTTTCTCGCCTCGGGCACTGAAGCTTTCTTT
size: NA; D: TRBD1; J: TRBJ2-2; V: TRBV5-1; CDR3: CASSTGGIGELFF; DNA: TGCGCCAGCTCGACAGGGGGCATCGGGGAGCTGTTTTTT
size: NA; D: NA; J: TRBJ1-1; V: TRBV6-5; CDR3: CASSYSRGGTEAFF; DNA: TGTGCCAGCAGTTACTCTAGGGGAGGCACTGAAGCTTTCTTT
size: NA; D: NA; J: TRBJ1-6; V: TRBV19; CDR3: CASSTTGGLGSPLHF; DNA: TGTGCCAGTAGTACAACGGGGGGGTTGGGCTCACCCCTCCACTTT
size: NA; D: NA; J: TRBJ2-7; V: TRBV19; CDR3: CASSYQGYEQYF; DNA: TGTGCCAGTAGTTACCAGGGCTACGAGCAGTACTTC
size: few; D: TRBD2; J: TRBJ2-1; V: TRBV6-5; CDR3: CASRRASGSSNEQFF; DNA: TGTGCCAGTCGTAGGGCTAGCGGGAGCTCGAATGAGCAGTTCTTC
size: NA; D: NA; J: TRBJ1-4; V: TRBV28; CDR3: CASSFGGVREKLFF; DNA: TGTGCCAGCAGTTTCGGGGGAGTAAGGGAAAAACTGTTTTTT
size: NA; D: NA; J: TRBJ2-1; V: TRBV12-5; CDR3: CASGLTRGNEQFF; DNA: TGTGCTAGTGGTTTGACCCGGGGGAATGAGCAGTTCTTC
size: NA; D: TRBD2; J: TRBJ2-3; V: TRBV6-1; CDR3: CASGGTSPSTDTQYF; DNA: TGTGCCAGCGGAGGGACTAGCCCGAGCACAGATACGCAGTATTTT
size: NA; D: NA; J: TRBJ1-4; V: TRBV7-9; CDR3: CASSPPGATNEKLFF; DNA: TGTGCCAGCAGCCCCCCGGGGGCAACTAATGAAAAACTGTTTTTT
size: NA; D: TRBD1; J: TRBJ1-2; V: TRBV7-9; CDR3: CASSLVSRGHYGYTF; DNA: TGTGCCAGCAGCTTAGTTTCCAGGGGGCACTACGGCTACACCTTC
size: few; D: NA; J: TRBJ2-2; V: TRBV7-3; CDR3: CASSTGSFGTGELFF; DNA: TGTGCCAGTAGTACCGGGTCGTTCGGTACCGGGGAGCTGTTTTTT
size: NA; D: TRBD2; J: TRBJ2-1; V: TRBV9; CDR3: CASSPPTSGRAGYNEQFF; DNA: TGTGCCAGCAGCCCTCCTACTAGCGGGAGGGCCGGGTACAATGAGCAGTTCTTC
size: once; D: TRBD2; J: TRBJ2-7; V: TRBV5-6; CDR3: CASSQLAGGTYEQYF; DNA: TGTGCCAGCAGCCAACTAGCGGGAGGGACCTACGAGCAGTACTTC
size: NA; D: TRBD1; J: TRBJ1-3; V: TRBV29-1; CDR3: CSVAGGPNTIYF; DNA: TGCAGCGTTGCAGGGGGGCCAAACACCATATATTTT
size: NA; D: TRBD1; J: TRBJ2-2; V: TRBV6-6; CDR3: CASRHGTANTGELFF; DNA: TGTGCCAGCAGACACGGGACAGCGAACACCGGGGAGCTGTTTTTT
size: NA; D: NA; J: TRBJ1-1; V: TRBV5-1; CDR3: CASSLVPGQLNTEAFF; DNA: TGCGCCAGCAGCTTGGTACCCGGACAGTTGAACACTGAAGCTTTCTTT
size: NA; D: NA; J: TRBJ2-3; V: TRBV7-8; CDR3: CASTPPGLSRTDTQYF; DNA: TGTGCCAGCACCCCCCCCGGACTATCACGCACAGATACGCAGTATTTT
size: NA; D: NA; J: TRBJ2-3; V: TRBV25-1; CDR3: CASSEFDRSTDTQYF; DNA: TGTGCCAGCAGTGAATTTGACAGGTCCACAGATACGCAGTATTTT